Following are 28 T cell receptor beta chains from one sample sequenced in a study of blood T cells in healthy people across ages. The second PCR ran about 6 to 11 cycles with a sample-barcoded 5' primer and J-beta primers. TCRdb recomputed calls from the 5' RACE reads with MiXCR, one row per CDR3 protein. The sample carries some 1,800,000 distinct CDR3 sequences, roughly two fifths recorded once. The source material was blood. These receptors were obtained from a human donor in good health.

This clonotype was counted between two and nine times. This rearrangement joins TRBV12-5 to TRBJ1-5, with 7 bases fitting TRBD1. The germline V gene has CDR1 LGHNT and CDR2 FRNRAP. The CDR3 contains 18 residues. The J segment lost 3 bases and the V segment lost 3 bases, leaving 14 bases of the junction unmatched. This CDR3 is CASGFSLQGKGLNQPQHF. The CDR3 region has the DNA TGTGCTAGTGGTTTCAGTTTACAGGGGAAGGGCCTCAATCAGCCCCAGCATTTT.

The DNA for the CDR3 is TGTGCCAGCAGCCAAGTGGGGACAGGGGTCCACGAGTACTTC. Translated, it gives CASSQVGTGVHEYF. The rearrangement links TRBV3-1 to TRBJ2-4, with 10 bases lining up with TRBD1. The trim removed 1 base at V and 14 bases at J, leaving 8 bases unmatched. The CDR3 sequence is 14 residues long. Germline lookup yields CDR1 LGHDT and CDR2 YNNKEL (reference sequence).

This clonotype was detected a few times. V usage is TRBV20-1 and J usage is TRBJ2-3; 7 positions match TRBD2. CDR3 length: 13 residues. CDR1 DFQATT and CDR2 SNEGSKA come from the germline V gene (reference sequence). The V and J ends lost 5 bases and 1 base, in that order; junction bases with no gene match: 3. CDR3 in amino acids: CSAESGGTDTQYF. The CDR3 region has the DNA TGCAGTGCTGAGAGCGGGGGCACAGATACGCAGTATTTT.

The J gene is TRBJ2-7, the V gene TRBV5-1; 7 nucleotides agree with TRBD1. This CDR3 region has 16 residues. The germline V gene has CDR1 SGHRS and CDR2 YFSETQ. With V trimmed by 4 bases and J by 4 bases, 14 bases remained unmatched. The CDR3 loop is CASSPFPGQTTYEQYF. CDR3 sequence (DNA): TGCGCCAGCAGCCCCTTCCCGGGACAGACTACTTACGAGCAGTACTTC.

This clonotype appeared a few times. CDR3 nucleotide sequence: TGTGCCAGCAGTCCCCTACCTAGCGGGGACCCAGAGACCCAGTACTTC. Translation gives CASSPLPSGDPETQYF. The V gene is TRBV12-3 or TRBV12-4, the J gene TRBJ2-4; 9 nucleotides agree with TRBD2. The J call is doubtful: the DNA matches TRBJ2-5 better. There are 16 residues in the CDR3.

About this clonotype: An end of the junction differs from the germline gene, which may be a read error. This chain connects TRBV20-1 to TRBJ1-5, with D possibly being TRBD1 (5 bases). The germline gives CDR1 DFQATT, CDR2 SNEGSKA (reference sequence). CDR3 length equals 12 residues. CDR3 sequence (DNA): TGCAGTACTAGCCGGAGGGGTGAGCCCCAGCATTTT. It yields the protein CSTSRRGEPQHF.

V and J are TRBV5-1 and TRBJ2-1; 9 positions agree with TRBD1. CDR1 and CDR2 (germline): SGHRS, YFSETQ. This CDR3 has 16 amino acids. V lost 2 bases, J lost 5 bases, and 8 bases stayed unmatched. CDR3 sequence (DNA): TGCGCCAGCAGCTTTGGGACAGGGAGGATCCACAATGAGCAGTTCTTC. It yields the protein CASSFGTGRIHNEQFF.

Only a few counts were recorded for this clonotype. This chain links TRBV12-3 or TRBV12-4 with TRBJ2-3; D is ambiguous. Trimming shortened V by 3 bases and J by 2 bases, and 15 bases separated the two germline ends. The CDR3 is 16 amino acids. The CDR3 is CASSFSTYALTDTQYF. CDR3 sequence (DNA): TGTGCCAGCAGTTTCTCGACTTACGCCCTCACAGATACGCAGTATTTT.

The chain links TRBV5-1 to TRBJ2-7; D remains unclear. Germline V gives CDR1 SGHRS, CDR2 YFSETQ. Trimming cost V 2 bases and J 2 bases, with 8 bases left between them. The CDR3 sequence is 13 residues long. The DNA of the CDR3 is TGCGCCAGCAGCTTTGAGATAACCTACGAGCAGTACTTC. This gives the protein CASSFEITYEQYF.

The chain couples TRBV4-3 to TRBJ2-7; D may correspond to TRBD1 or TRBD2 (5 bases each). The germline V and J ends were trimmed by 4 bases and 6 bases, with 16 bases remaining between them. The CDR3 extends over 14 amino acids. Per the germline V gene, CDR1 is LGHNA and CDR2 is YSLEER. The CDR3 reads CASSRLGRLGEQYF. The CDR3 nucleotides read TGCGCCAGCAGCCGCTTGGGACGGCTCGGCGAGCAGTACTTC.

The chain carries TRBV20-1 and TRBJ1-2; D not certain. Trimming pared 5 bases from V and 3 bases from J, leaving 16 bases between. Germline values: CDR1 DFQATT, CDR2 SNEGSKA (reference sequence). The CDR3 is made up of 14 amino acids. The CDR3 here is CSADLRGIDYGYTF. The CDR3 bases are TGCAGTGCTGACCTGCGGGGAATCGACTATGGCTACACCTTC.

On this clonotype itself: The missing conserved phenylalanine or tryptophan at the end of this CDR3 makes a read error likely. It is unclear where the CDR3 begins or ends on the DNA, so no DNA is shown, and the CDR3 is as TCRdb lists it. The J gene is TRBJ2-5, the V gene TRBV4-3; the table's D call of TRBD1 was not tested on the DNA. Germline values: CDR1 LGHNA, CDR2 YSLEER. Inclusive of both ends, the CDR3 amounts to 14 amino acids. CDR3 sequence: CASSQGHGSAETQY.

The V and J genes are TRBV20-1 and TRBJ1-2; D is uncertain. The V end was cut by 5 bases, the J end by 0 bases, with 10 bases between. Germline V CDR1 and CDR2: DFQATT, SNEGSKA (reference sequence). The CDR3 extends over 13 amino acids. The CDR3 here is CSASSSTNYGYTF. DNA for the CDR3: TGCAGTGCTTCGTCCTCCACTAACTATGGCTACACCTTC.

The V and J genes are TRBV9 and TRBJ1-1; no clear D gene. Germline V CDR1 and CDR2: SGDLS, YYNGEE. This CDR3 region has 13 residues. V was trimmed by 0 bases and J by 5 bases, leaving 8 bases between them. CDR3 in DNA: TGTGCCAGCAGCGTAGGGGTATGGACTGAAGCTTTCTTT. Its protein is CASSVGVWTEAFF. The full variable domain, its missing parts supplied by reference TRBV9 and TRBJ1-1, is DSGVTQTPKHLITATGQRVTLRCSPRSGDLSVYWYQQSLDQGLQFLIQYYNGEERAKGNILERFSAQQFPDLHSELNLSSLELGDSALYFCASSVGVWTEAFFGQGTRLTVV.

The chain links TRBV20-1 to TRBJ2-5; D remains unclear. The length of the CDR3 is 15 residues. The germline V gene encodes CDR1 DFQATT and CDR2 SNEGSKA (reference sequence). V was shortened by 1 base and J by 4 bases, with 16 bases between the two germline ends. CDR3 in DNA: TGCAGTGCTAGAGTGACTCCGAAATGGAGAGAGACCCAGTACTTC. The encoded protein is CSARVTPKWRETQYF.

V and J are TRBV3-1 and TRBJ2-2, with 9 bases identical to TRBD1. The CDR3 contains 15 residues. The V gene's germline CDR1 is LGHDT and CDR2 YNNKEL (reference sequence). Trimming at V came to 4 bases and at J to 7 bases, leaving 7 bases not matched to a gene. The CDR3 sequence is CASSLYRGRDGELFF. The CDR3 DNA sequence: TGTGCCAGCAGCCTTTACAGGGGGCGAGACGGGGAGCTGTTTTTT.

This sequence joins TRBV6-2 or TRBV6-3 and TRBJ2-7, with 7 bases fitting TRBD2. The CDR3 length is 17 residues. The germline V gene encodes CDR1 MNHEY and CDR2 SVGEGT. The J segment lost 3 bases and the V segment lost 4 bases, leaving 15 bases of the junction unmatched. The CDR3 protein is CASSSLRLRGSGYEQYF. The DNA of the CDR3 is TGTGCCAGCAGTTCCCTCCGTCTGCGGGGGTCGGGCTACGAGCAGTACTTC.

J is TRBJ2-1 and V is TRBV28; D ambiguous. Germline CDR1 reads MDHEN; CDR2 reads SYDVKM. With 3 bases removed from V and 3 bases from J, the gap between germline ends came to 6 bases. CDR3 length equals 13 residues. The CDR3 spells CASSFSYYNEQFF. The CDR3 DNA sequence: TGTGCCAGCAGTTTCTCCTACTACAATGAGCAGTTCTTC. Variable domain in full (rest from reference TRBV28 and TRBJ2-1): DVKVTQSSRYLVKRTGEKVFLECVQDMDHENMFWYRQDPGLGLRLIYFSYDVKMKEKGDIPEGYSVSREKKERFSLILESASTNQTSMYLCASSFSYYNEQFFGPGTRLTVL.

This clonotype was recorded a few times. The rearrangement uses TRBV7-2 and TRBJ1-1; D unclear. Per germline, CDR1 SGHTA and CDR2 FQGNSA. This CDR3 has 12 amino acids. Trimming removed 5 bases at V and 4 bases at J, with 8 bases between. CDR3 coding DNA: TGTGCCAGCAGCCCCTGGGCCACTGAAGCTTTCTTT. It is translated as CASSPWATEAFF.

V is TRBV29-1 and J is TRBJ1-2; the D is unclear. The CDR3 covers 10 residues. Germline V gene sequence: CDR1 SQVTM, CDR2 ANQGSEA. V was pared by 2 bases and J by 4 bases, with 2 bases between. CDR3 in DNA: TGCAGCGTTGAACCCTATGGCTACACCTTC. This gives the protein CSVEPYGYTF.

A note on this clonotype: Because the CDR3 is missing its conserved closing phenylalanine or tryptophan, this is likely a read error. The V gene is TRBV29-1, the J gene TRBJ1-2, with TRBD1 as a possible D gene (6 bases). Looked up from germline, CDR1 is SQVTM and CDR2 is ANQGSEA. This CDR3 has 10 residues. CDR3 residues: CNYRAPGYTV. The DNA for the CDR3 is TGCAACTACAGGGCCCCTGGCTACACCGTC.

The rearrangement links TRBV29-1 to TRBJ1-2, with TRBD1 matching 7 bases. V was pared by 7 bases and J by 8 bases, with 10 bases of the junction left unmatched. Germline values: CDR1 SQVTM, CDR2 ANQGSEA. This CDR3 has 12 amino acids. CDR3 protein: CSGTGQSGGYTF. The CDR3 nucleotides are TGCAGCGGGACAGGCCAATCGGGCGGCTACACCTTC.

This clonotype was counted between two and nine times. This chain links TRBV4-3 with TRBJ2-1; D not resolved. Between the trimmed V and J ends, which lost 0 bases and 9 bases, there was a span of 9 bases. Germline V gene data show CDR1 as LGHNA and CDR2 as YSLEER. This CDR3 contains 13 residues. DNA of the CDR3: TGCGCCAGCAGCCAAGACTTGGGTGTTGAGCAGTTCTTC. Its protein is CASSQDLGVEQFF.

The gene calls are TRBV7-2 and TRBJ1-4; 8 nucleotides line up with TRBD1. Germline V gene lookup returns CDR1 SGHTA and CDR2 FQGNSA. With 9 bases clipped from V and 3 bases from J, the junction kept 6 bases outside the gene matches. The CDR3 contains 14 residues. CDR3 residues: CASHQGAANEKLFF. CDR3 in DNA: TGTGCCAGTCACCAGGGGGCTGCTAATGAAAAACTGTTTTTT.

This clonotype has just a few counts. The chain recombines TRBV6-4 with TRBJ1-4; D gene ambiguous. Per the germline V gene, CDR1 is MRHNA and CDR2 is SNTAGT. The CDR3 extends over 15 amino acids. The germline V and J ends were trimmed by 2 bases and 1 base, with 8 bases remaining between them. The CDR3 bases are TGTGCCAGCAGTGACAGAGCGGGAACTAATGAAAAACTGTTTTTT. Encoded protein: CASSDRAGTNEKLFF.

CDR3 protein: CASSQTAGLGNSPLHF. Here the CDR3 DNA reads TGCGCCAGCAGCCAAACCGCAGGGTTGGGGAATTCACCCCTCCACTTT. The chain uses TRBV4-1 and TRBJ1-6; tentative D call: TRBD1 (5 bases). V lost 2 bases and J 7 bases, leaving 15 bases between the germline ends. The CDR3 extends over 16 amino acids. Germline V CDR1 and CDR2: MGHRA, YSYEKL.

DNA of the CDR3: TGTGCTAGTGGCCCCCGGGACGCCGCTGAAGCTTTCTTT. This gives the protein CASGPRDAAEAFF. The chain combines TRBV12-5 with TRBJ1-1; D may be TRBD1 (5 bases). The V end lost 6 bases, the J end lost 6 bases, and 14 bases lay between the germline ends. The CDR3 contains 13 residues. Germline V gene data show CDR1 as LGHNT and CDR2 as FRNRAP.

This clonotype was recorded only once. As the CDR3 is not closed by the conserved phenylalanine or tryptophan, this likely results from a read error. CDR3 in amino acids: CASSLGDHTQYS. CDR3 DNA: TGTGCCAGCAGTTTAGGGGACCATACGCAGTATTCT. The chain has TRBV12-3 or TRBV12-4 and TRBJ2-3, with D possibly being TRBD1 or TRBD2 (5 bases each). The CDR3 has 12 amino acids. Trimming took off 1 base at V and 7 bases at J, with 6 bases between the two ends.